One sample yielded the 27 T cell receptor beta chains listed below, sequenced in a study of cytomegalovirus exposure and HLA in healthy donors. Method: immunoSEQ multiplex PCR; TCRdb's copy keeps in-frame clones and lacks some. Altogether a few hundred thousand clones are present, over 80% being singletons, with the ten largest covering 0.85% to 1.2%. The sequenced sample consisted of PBMCs. These receptors were obtained from a young woman in good health and CMV-seronegative.

This chain joins TRBV7-2 and TRBJ1-5; D possibly corresponds to TRBD1 (5 bases). The germline V and J ends were trimmed by 3 bases and 2 bases, with 8 bases remaining between them. The CDR3 contains 14 residues. Looked up from germline, CDR1 is SGHTA and CDR2 is FQGNSA. DNA of the CDR3: TGTGCCAGCAGCTTTTTGGGGCGCAATCAGCCCCAGCATTTT. Amino acid sequence: CASSFLGRNQPQHF.

The rearrangement uses TRBV6-5 and TRBJ2-3; D remains unclear. V was cut by 6 bases and J by 0 bases, with 10 bases left in between. The CDR3 runs 14 residues. Germline V lookup: CDR1 MNHEY, CDR2 SVGAGI. CDR3 in DNA: TGTGCCAGCAGAGACTGGAAGAGCACAGATACGCAGTATTTT. The encoded protein is CASRDWKSTDTQYF.

The V and J genes are TRBV27 and TRBJ2-5; D is possibly TRBD1 (6 bases). Germline V gene data show CDR1 as MNHEY and CDR2 as SMNVEV (reference sequence). The CDR3 runs to 14 residues. Trimming cost V 8 bases and J 4 bases, with 17 bases left between them. CDR3 nucleotides: TGTGCCAGCCGAATGACCGTCAGGGGAGAGACCCAGTACTTC. This sequence encodes CASRMTVRGETQYF.

The V call is TRBV6-5, the J call TRBJ2-1, with unresolved D. The V end lost 5 bases, the J end lost 8 bases, and 10 bases lay between the germline ends. Germline assignment: CDR1 MNHEY and CDR2 SVGAGI. The CDR3 is 12 residues long. CDR3 region: CASSGNQDEQFF. The CDR3 DNA is TGTGCCAGCAGTGGTAACCAGGATGAGCAGTTCTTC.

The chain uses TRBV9 and TRBJ2-3, with D possibly being TRBD1 (5 bases). The CDR3 is 15 residues long. Germline CDR1 reads SGDLS; CDR2 reads YYNGEE. Deletions cut 0 bases from V and 0 bases from J, with 8 bases between. This CDR3 reads CASSVVGASTDTQYF. The CDR3 nucleotides are TGTGCCAGCAGCGTAGTAGGGGCTAGCACAGATACGCAGTATTTT. Full variable domain (missing parts from reference TRBV9 and TRBJ2-3): DSGVTQTPKHLITATGQRVTLRCSPRSGDLSVYWYQQSLDQGLQFLIQYYNGEERAKGNILERFSAQQFPDLHSELNLSSLELGDSALYFCASSVVGASTDTQYFGPGTRLTVL.

The rearrangement joins TRBV18 to TRBJ2-1; 7 nucleotides line up with TRBD1. CDR3 length: 14 amino acids. Germline V lookup: CDR1 KGHSH, CDR2 LQKENI. V shed 2 bases, J shed 6 bases, and the junction held 4 bases outside the gene matches. CDR3 sequence (DNA): TGTGCCAGCTCACCAAGACAGGGTATCAATGAGCAGTTCTTC. The encoded protein is CASSPRQGINEQFF.

The chain uses TRBV27 and TRBJ2-7; D is possibly TRBD2 (5 bases). Per germline, CDR1 MNHEY and CDR2 SMNVEV (reference sequence). The V end was cut by 10 bases, the J end by 5 bases, with 12 bases between. The CDR3 consists of 11 residues. The CDR3 reads CATRRRDEQYF. DNA of the CDR3: TGTGCCACCAGAAGGCGGGACGAGCAGTACTTC.

The CDR3 nucleotides are TGTGCCAGCAGTCCCACAGGGTACGGCTACACCTTC. This codes for CASSPTGYGYTF. The chain carries TRBV6-5 and TRBJ1-2, with a tentative D call TRBD1 (6 bases). With 5 bases removed from V and 8 bases from J, the gap between germline ends came to 12 bases. CDR3 size: 12 residues. CDR1 and CDR2 (germline): MNHEY, SVGAGI.

The chain has TRBV28 and TRBJ2-1; TRBD1 agrees at 9 bases. V lost 6 bases to trimming and J lost 4 bases; unmatched junction nucleotides: 19. Germline loops: CDR1 MDHEN, CDR2 SYDVKM. CDR3 length: 19 amino acids. The CDR3 DNA sequence: TGTGCCAGCAGCAAAGCCCGGGACAGGGTTGTAATGAATTACAATGAGCAGTTCTTC. This codes for CASSKARDRVVMNYNEQFF.

This chain connects TRBV10-3 to TRBJ2-5, with D possibly being TRBD1 (5 bases). This CDR3 is 14 amino acids long. Germline CDR1 and CDR2: ENHRY and SYGVKD. Deletions cut 4 bases from V and 5 bases from J, with 14 bases between. CDR3 coding DNA: TGTGCCATCAGTGGACTGACAGCAGGGGAGACCCAGTACTTC. Translating it yields CAISGLTAGETQYF.

The chain links TRBV28 to TRBJ2-3, with D possibly TRBD2 on 6 matching bases. The germline V gene has CDR1 MDHEN and CDR2 SYDVKM. Between the trimmed V and J ends, which lost 7 bases and 6 bases, there was a span of 11 bases. The CDR3 runs 12 residues. CDR3 in DNA: TGTGCCAGCAACGGGAGAGTCGATACGCAGTATTTT. This codes for CASNGRVDTQYF.

This chain links TRBV5-6 with TRBJ2-3; 7 nucleotides match TRBD1. The germline V gene has CDR1 SGHDT and CDR2 YYEEEE. The CDR3 length is 14 residues. Unmatched junction bases numbered 2, after V lost 2 bases and J lost 2 bases. The CDR3 DNA sequence: TGTGCCAGCAGCTTCGGACAGGCCACAGATACGCAGTATTTT. Its protein product is CASSFGQATDTQYF.

The J gene is TRBJ2-5, the V gene TRBV7-6; no clear D gene. Trimming removed 5 bases at V and 2 bases at J, with 3 bases between. This CDR3 has 11 residues. Per germline, CDR1 SGHVS and CDR2 FNYEAQ. This CDR3 is CASSIQETQYF. CDR3 nucleotides: TGTGCCAGCAGCATACAAGAGACCCAGTACTTC.

CDR3 DNA sequence: TGTGCCAGCAGTCGTGGGGGCCTCTCCTACGAGCAGTACTTC. The encoded protein is CASSRGGLSYEQYF. The rearrangement links TRBV27 to TRBJ2-7, with D maybe TRBD1 (6 bases). CDR1 and CDR2 from the germline V gene are MNHEY and SMNVEV (reference sequence). The CDR3 is 14 residues long. V lost 5 bases to trimming and J lost 0 bases, with 11 bases between them.

The chain's CDR3 is CASSEQGSGANVLTF. The CDR3, as DNA: TGTGCCAGTAGTGAGCAGGGCTCTGGGGCCAACGTCCTGACTTTC. The rearrangement links TRBV19 to TRBJ2-6; tentative D call: TRBD1 (5 bases). Germline-derived CDR1 and CDR2 are LNHDA and SQIVND (reference sequence). The CDR3 sequence is 15 residues long. V lost 5 bases, J lost 0 bases, and 8 bases lay in between.

J is TRBJ2-2 and V is TRBV6-1, with D hard to call. Germline lookup yields CDR1 MNHNS and CDR2 SASEGT. Deletions cut 4 bases from V and 0 bases from J, with 12 bases between. This CDR3 contains 16 residues. In DNA form, the CDR3 reads TGTGCCAGCAGTGTTTGGCAGGCGACGAACACCGGGGAGCTGTTTTTT. This encodes CASSVWQATNTGELFF.

V usage is TRBV19 and J usage is TRBJ2-7; D is perhaps TRBD2 (6 bases). Trimming removed 5 bases at V and 10 bases at J, with 18 bases between. This CDR3 region has 13 residues. The germline V gene has CDR1 LNHDA and CDR2 SQIVND (reference sequence). The CDR3 region is CASSGGLHSPQYF. In DNA form, the CDR3 reads TGTGCCAGTAGTGGAGGGCTGCACAGCCCCCAGTACTTC.

V and J are TRBV6-1 and TRBJ1-2; D is undetermined. Trimming cost V 2 bases and J 5 bases, with 9 bases left between them. The CDR3 covers 13 residues. CDR1 and CDR2 (germline): MNHNS, SASEGT. The CDR3 DNA sequence: TGTGCCAGCAGTGAATGGGCAGCATATGGCTACACCTTC. It translates to CASSEWAAYGYTF.

The V and J genes are TRBV10-2 and TRBJ2-1; 7 bases align to TRBD2. Germline lookup yields CDR1 WSHSY and CDR2 SAAADI. The CDR3 is made up of 14 amino acids. V dropped 3 bases and J dropped 9; count of bases not matched to a gene: 8. Here the CDR3 reads CASSEEGGHLEQFF. DNA for the CDR3: TGCGCCAGCAGTGAAGAGGGAGGGCACCTTGAGCAGTTCTTC.

V is TRBV7-8 and J is TRBJ1-5, with D possibly TRBD1 on 6 matching bases. V was trimmed by 4 bases and J by 2 bases, leaving 18 bases between them. The CDR3 loop spans 17 amino acids. Germline V gene lookup returns CDR1 SGHVS and CDR2 FQNEAQ. In nucleotides, the CDR3 is TGTGCCAGCAGCTCAACCCAGGGGCAGAGACGCAATCAGCCCCAGCATTTT. It codes for CASSSTQGQRRNQPQHF.

This chain connects TRBV28 to TRBJ2-2; maybe TRBD1 (5 bases). Germline-derived CDR1 and CDR2 are MDHEN and SYDVKM. This CDR3 comprises 14 residues. V was shortened by 5 bases and J by 6 bases, with 13 bases between the two germline ends. The CDR3 bases are TGTGCCAGCAGTAGCCCAGGGTATCCCGGGGAGCTGTTTTTT. It encodes CASSSPGYPGELFF.

J is TRBJ2-7 and V is TRBV9; 12 nucleotides agree with TRBD2. V trimming: 0 bases; J trimming: 5 bases; junction bases outside the gene matches: 0. The CDR3 runs to 14 residues. Per germline, CDR1 SGDLS and CDR2 YYNGEE. CDR3: CASSVGLAGDEQYF. CDR3 in DNA: TGTGCCAGCAGCGTAGGACTAGCGGGAGACGAGCAGTACTTC.

The count of this clone is one. Distinct nucleotide sequences in the sample also encode this CDR3. CDR3 amino acids: CASSVGGSYEQYF. The CDR3, as DNA: TGTGCCAGCAGCGTAGGAGGATCCTACGAGCAGTACTTC. The chain recombines TRBV9 with TRBJ2-7, with no clear D. The V end was cut by 0 bases, the J end by 1 base, with 5 bases between. Germline-derived CDR1 and CDR2 are SGDLS and YYNGEE. This CDR3 comprises 13 residues.

This CDR3 reads CASSAYRGTEAFF. CDR3 bases: TGTGCCAGTAGTGCATACAGGGGCACTGAAGCTTTCTTT. The chain joins TRBV19 to TRBJ1-1; 7 bases are shared with TRBD1. The CDR3 runs 13 residues. The V segment lost 5 bases and the J segment 4 bases; nucleotides outside the gene matches: 4. Germline CDR1 is LNHDA and CDR2 is SQIVND (reference sequence).

This chain uses TRBV6-6 with TRBJ2-6, with no clear D. Per germline, CDR1 MNHNY and CDR2 SVGAGI (reference sequence). Trimming took off 4 bases at V and 0 bases at J, with 10 bases between the two ends. This CDR3 has 16 residues. CDR3 region: CASSSVGGSGANVLTF. CDR3 sequence (DNA): TGTGCCAGCAGTTCCGTAGGCGGCTCTGGGGCCAACGTCCTGACTTTC.

V usage is TRBV5-1 and J usage is TRBJ2-1, with 8 bases identical to TRBD2. From germline, CDR1 is SGHRS and CDR2 YFSETQ. This CDR3 has 14 amino acids. Trimming removed 2 bases from V and 2 bases from J; junction bases left unmatched: 0. The CDR3 sequence: CASSLAGAYNEQFF. CDR3 bases: TGCGCCAGCAGCTTAGCGGGAGCCTACAATGAGCAGTTCTTC.

The CDR3 DNA reads as TGTGCCACCCCGAGTAAGGGAGGGACTGAAGCTTTCTTT. It is translated as CATPSKGGTEAFF. The chain recombines TRBV7-3 with TRBJ1-1; D is unclear. This CDR3 region has 13 residues. Looked up from germline, CDR1 is SGHTA and CDR2 is FQGTGA. With 10 bases removed from V and 5 bases from J, the gap between germline ends came to 17 bases. The whole variable domain, filled in from reference TRBV7-3 and TRBJ1-1, reads GAGVSQTPSNKVTEKGKYVELRCDPISGHTALYWYRQSLGQGPEFLIYFQGTGAADDSGLPNDRFFAVRPEGSVSTLKIQRTERGDSAVYLCATPSKGGTEAFFGQGTRLTVV.